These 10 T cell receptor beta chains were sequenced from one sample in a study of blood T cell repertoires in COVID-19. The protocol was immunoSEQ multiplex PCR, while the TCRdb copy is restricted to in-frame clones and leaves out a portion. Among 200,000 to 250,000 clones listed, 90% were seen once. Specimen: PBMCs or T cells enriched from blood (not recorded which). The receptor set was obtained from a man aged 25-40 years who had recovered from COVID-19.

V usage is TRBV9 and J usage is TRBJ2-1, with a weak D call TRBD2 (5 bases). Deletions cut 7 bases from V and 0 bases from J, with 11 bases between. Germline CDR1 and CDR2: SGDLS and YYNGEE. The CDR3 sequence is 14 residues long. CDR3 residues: CASPGESSYNEQFF. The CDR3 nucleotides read TGTGCCAGCCCCGGGGAGAGCTCCTACAATGAGCAGTTCTTC.

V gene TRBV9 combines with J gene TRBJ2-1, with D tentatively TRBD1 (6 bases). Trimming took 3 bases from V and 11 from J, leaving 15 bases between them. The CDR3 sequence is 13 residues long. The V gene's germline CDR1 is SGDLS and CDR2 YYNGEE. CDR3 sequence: CASSDIRDTQQFF. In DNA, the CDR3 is TGTGCCAGCAGCGACATCCGGGACACGCAGCAGTTCTTC.

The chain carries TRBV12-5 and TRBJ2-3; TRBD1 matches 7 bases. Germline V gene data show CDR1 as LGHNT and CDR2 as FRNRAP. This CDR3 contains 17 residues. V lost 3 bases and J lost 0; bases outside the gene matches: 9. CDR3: CASGFARTGESTDTQYF. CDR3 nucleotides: TGTGCTAGTGGTTTCGCACGGACAGGAGAAAGCACAGATACGCAGTATTTT.

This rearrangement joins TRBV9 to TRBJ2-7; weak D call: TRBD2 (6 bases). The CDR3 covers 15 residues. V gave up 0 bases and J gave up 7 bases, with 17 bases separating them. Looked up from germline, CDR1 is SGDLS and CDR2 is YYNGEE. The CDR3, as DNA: TGTGCCAGCAGCGTAGATGGGACTCAGGCTTTTGAGCAGTACTTC. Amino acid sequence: CASSVDGTQAFEQYF.

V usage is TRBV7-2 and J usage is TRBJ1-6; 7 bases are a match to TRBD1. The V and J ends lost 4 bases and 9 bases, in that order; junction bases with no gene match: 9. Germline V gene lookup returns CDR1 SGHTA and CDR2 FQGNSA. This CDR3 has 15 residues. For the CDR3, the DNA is TGTGCCAGCAGCTATCCGGACAGGATTGCTTCACCCCTCCACTTT. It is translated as CASSYPDRIASPLHF.

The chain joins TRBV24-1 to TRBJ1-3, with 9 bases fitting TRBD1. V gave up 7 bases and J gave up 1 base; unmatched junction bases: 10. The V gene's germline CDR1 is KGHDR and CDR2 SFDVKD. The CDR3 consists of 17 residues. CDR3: CATSSAGTGSSGNTIYF. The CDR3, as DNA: TGTGCCACCAGCTCCGCCGGGACAGGGAGTTCTGGAAACACCATATATTTT.

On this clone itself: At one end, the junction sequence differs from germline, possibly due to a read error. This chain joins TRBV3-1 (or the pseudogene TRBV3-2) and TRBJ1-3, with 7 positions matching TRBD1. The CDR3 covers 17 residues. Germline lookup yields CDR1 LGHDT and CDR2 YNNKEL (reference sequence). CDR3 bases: TGTGCCAGCAGCCAAGATCTCGGGACAGCCTCTGGGAACACCATATATTTT. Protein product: CASSQDLGTASGNTIYF.

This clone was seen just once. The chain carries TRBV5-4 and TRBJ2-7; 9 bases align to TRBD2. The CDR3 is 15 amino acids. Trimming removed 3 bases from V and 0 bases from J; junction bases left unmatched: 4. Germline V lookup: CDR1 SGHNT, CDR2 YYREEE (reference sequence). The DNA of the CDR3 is TGTGCCAGCAGCTGGACTAGCGCGCCCTCCTACGAGCAGTACTTC. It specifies CASSWTSAPSYEQYF.

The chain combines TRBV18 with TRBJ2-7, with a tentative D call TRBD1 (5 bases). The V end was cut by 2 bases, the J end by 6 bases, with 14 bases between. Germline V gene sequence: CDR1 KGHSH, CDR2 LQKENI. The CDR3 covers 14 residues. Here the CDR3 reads CASSPTPGFAEQYF. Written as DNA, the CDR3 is TGTGCCAGCTCACCAACCCCAGGGTTTGCCGAGCAGTACTTC.

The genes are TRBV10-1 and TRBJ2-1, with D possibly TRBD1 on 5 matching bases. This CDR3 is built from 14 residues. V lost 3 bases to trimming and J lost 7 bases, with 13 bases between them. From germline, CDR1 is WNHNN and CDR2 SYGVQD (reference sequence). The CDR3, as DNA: TGCGCCAGCAGTGATTCAGGGTCTCTTAATGAGCAGTTCTTC. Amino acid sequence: CASSDSGSLNEQFF.